This TCR beta chain was captured in a study of blood T cell repertoires in COVID-19. Study background: From T cells, B-cell-depleted T cells, or PBMCs came the material, which was cDNA or gDNA.

As handled by the study authors: Reference gene primer amplification in the assay estimated nucleated cell counts. Only in-frame clones appear in the TCRdb table, and some are missing; sequencing was by immunoSEQ multiplex PCR. V and J calls and clone size are copied from that table; D and trimming were computed from the DNA. The table shows hundreds of thousands of clones, with roughly 90% occurring only once. The CDR3 has 13 amino acids. The germline V gene has CDR1 MNHEY and CDR2 SVGEGT. Trimming took off 4 bases at V and 0 bases at J, with 7 bases between the two ends. While infection was still active, Seattle patients were enrolled and then followed longitudinally.

The sequence came from a woman between 65 and 79 years old with COVID-19, enrolled during active disease. V and J are TRBV6-2 or TRBV6-3 and TRBJ2-7; no clear D gene. Sequencing was carried out using peripheral blood. The CDR3: CASSFAVSYEQYF. The DNA of the CDR3 is TGTGCCAGCAGTTTTGCGGTCTCCTACGAGCAGTACTTC.